This T cell receptor beta chain emerged from a study of cytomegalovirus exposure and HLA in healthy donors. With 4 bases removed from V and 0 bases from J, the gap between germline ends came to 10 bases. Per germline, CDR1 MNHEY and CDR2 SMNVEV (reference sequence). The CDR3 totals 14 residues. PCR involved 60 Vbeta and 13 Jbeta primers. Repertoires were generated with immunoSEQ multiplex PCR, while TCRdb's copy carries only in-frame clones and drops some. This table has some 80,000 clones, 78% appearing once. V gene TRBV27 combines with J gene TRBJ2-7; weak D call: TRBD2 (6 bases). The sequence came from a man between 18 and 35 years old in good health and CMV-seropositive. The sequenced sample was PBMCs. The CDR3 here is CASSSGLVSYEQYF. The CDR3 coding sequence is TGTGCCAGCAGTTCGGGACTTGTCTCCTACGAGCAGTACTTC.